The T cell receptor beta chain described here comes from a study of Graves' ophthalmopathy and Graves' hyperthyroidism listed by TCRdb under 2018. At the level of the whole study: Peripheral blood samples were taken at the time of initial diagnosis, before any treatment was given. TCR beta repertoire signatures were used to distinguish Graves' ophthalmopathy from Graves' hyperthyroidism and to predict progression to ophthalmopathy. In total, 135 blood samples were TCR-sequenced: approximately 42 ophthalmopathy, 75 hyperthyroidism and roughly 17 hyperthyroidism-to-ophthalmopathy patients. A discovery set of 90 to 100 patients (43 ophthalmopathy, about 55 stable hyperthyroidism) was enrolled to explore V-J signatures distinguishing ophthalmopathy from hyperthyroidism. An independent validation cohort comprised 18 to 20 hyperthyroidism patients and 15 to 17 patients who later progressed from hyperthyroidism to ophthalmopathy. In six or seven hyperthyroidism patients, the T-cell repertoires found in thyroid tissue were compared with those found in blood. Following sample collection, hyperthyroidism patients were given methimazole at a starting dose of 30 mg daily, and ophthalmopathy patients were given high-dose intravenous methylprednisolone. The 85 to 100 discovery patients were divided at random into training and test sets in a 7:3 ratio. General conclusions and limits of the study: Most expanded thyroid clonotypes with frequency above 0.001 were also detected in blood, suggesting blood repertoires may reflect the thyroid immune response. In validation, the model predicted ophthalmopathy progression with over 60% sensitivity and approximately 72% specificity; some 13 predicted patients were CT-confirmed with GO in a median of about 7.1 months. The 13-signature model separated ophthalmopathy from stable hyperthyroidism with around 90% sensitivity and roughly 84% specificity in cross-validation, and 80%/75% in the test set. Sample size was not statistically predetermined, and group allocation was not concealed from the investigators.

Points on this clonotype: Its antigen is currently not known. Per-base qualities were not stored, and no clone one base away is much larger.

The ophthalmopathy patients had moderately to severely active disease, with a Clinical Activity Score of 3 or higher, a NOSPECS grade of 4 or higher, and a disease duration of less than 3 months. Patients with other autoimmune diseases, uncontrolled infections, pregnancy or lactation were excluded from the study. Clinical symptoms, serum thyroxine, TRAb, thyroid ultrasound and orbital computed tomography formed the basis of the diagnosis. PBMCs were isolated from 7.5 to 10 ml of fresh peripheral blood by Ficoll-Paque density gradient centrifugation. Total RNA was extracted with Trizol reagent and quality-checked on an Agilent 2100 Bioanalyzer. For repertoire sequencing, the TCR beta CDR3 regions were amplified from RNA transcripts. HTBI primers and the Qiagen OneStep RT-PCR kit were used in a first-round RT-PCR, which was followed by a second-round multiplex PCR, size selection and purification. Sequencing of the libraries was carried out on an Illumina HiSeq2000 in paired-end mode with 100 bp reads. The paper's processing steps were these. Reads were processed with SOAPnuke, discarding reads with adapters, uncalled bases, mean Phred below 15, or no exact constant-primer or identifier match. High-quality paired reads were merged with COPE v1.2.5. Unique nucleotide sequences were defined as clonotypes and aligned to IMGT TRB V, D and J references using MiTCR v1.1. The analysis was limited to V-J combinations with a frequency above 0.0001, which together covered over 99% of the repertoires. For each V-J combination, a TCR clonal expansion and chaos score was defined as the ratio of F50 clonal expansion to chaos observed in the TCRdist matrix. Features were reduced by Welch's t-statistics and random forest to some 13 V-J combinations, which fed a naive Bayes classifier. The similarity between thyroid and blood repertoires was quantified using the Morisita-Horn index. TCRdb reanalyzed the raw reads on its own, using fastp at Q25 for trimming and MiXCR for clone calling, and kept in-frame beta chains. Each CDR3 protein appears once, grouped with its most common genes and DNA. These V and J calls derive from TCRdb rather than the authors' analysis. This sample gives approximately 160,000 distinct CDR3 sequences in total; under 45% of them show up just once. Clones ranked in the top ten supply roughly 8.9% of the sample.

Sequenced input: peripheral blood. The receptor's source is a man between 25 and 39 years old with Graves' ophthalmopathy. Donor details come from another sample of the same person, matched by shared clones.

For the CDR3, the sequence is CSANRVGYTF. The nucleotides read TGCAGTGCAAACAGGGTCGGCTACACCTTC. Recombination joined TRBV20-1 with TRBJ1-2; TRBD1 is a weak D gene call, 6 bases matching. The CDR3 sequence holds 10 residues, the cysteine and phenylalanine included. Solely the CDR3 DNA is kept, with 30 bases framed from the first base. Sequences DFQATT (CDR1) and SNEGSKA (CDR2) are obtained from the germline V gene (reference sequence). V is pared back by 6 bases and J by 8 bases, with 10 bases lying between the germline termini.